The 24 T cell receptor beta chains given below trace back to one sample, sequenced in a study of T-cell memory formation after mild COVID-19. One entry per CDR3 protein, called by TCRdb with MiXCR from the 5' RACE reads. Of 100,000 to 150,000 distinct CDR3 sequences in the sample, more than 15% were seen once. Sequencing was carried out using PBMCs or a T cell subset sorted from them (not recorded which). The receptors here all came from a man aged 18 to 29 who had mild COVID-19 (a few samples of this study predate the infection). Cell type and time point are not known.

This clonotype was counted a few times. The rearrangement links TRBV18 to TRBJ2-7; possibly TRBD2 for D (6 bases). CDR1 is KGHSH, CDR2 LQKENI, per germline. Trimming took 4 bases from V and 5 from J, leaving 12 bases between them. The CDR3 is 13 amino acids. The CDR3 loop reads CASSLLGGDEQYF. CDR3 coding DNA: TGTGCCAGCTCACTCCTAGGAGGGGACGAGCAGTACTTC.

Here the CDR3 reads CSANPGFTYEQYF. The DNA of the CDR3 is TGCAGTGCTAACCCGGGGTTCACCTACGAGCAGTACTTC. The rearrangement uses TRBV20-1 and TRBJ2-7, with a possible D match to TRBD2 (5 bases). CDR3 size: 13 residues. The germline CDR1 and CDR2 sequences are DFQATT and SNEGSKA (reference sequence). V shed 4 bases and J shed 2 bases, with 12 bases lying between them.

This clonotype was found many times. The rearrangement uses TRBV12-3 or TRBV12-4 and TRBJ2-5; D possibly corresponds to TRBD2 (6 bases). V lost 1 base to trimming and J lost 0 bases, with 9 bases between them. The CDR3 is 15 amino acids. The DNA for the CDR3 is TGTGCCAGCAGTTTAGGCGGGACTTACCAAGAGACCCAGTACTTC. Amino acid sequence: CASSLGGTYQETQYF.

As DNA, the CDR3 is TGTGCCAGCAGCTTCGCGAAATCTGGAAACACCATATATTTT. Translated: CASSFAKSGNTIYF. The rearrangement links TRBV7-2 to TRBJ1-3, with D uncertain. V was pared by 3 bases and J by 1 base, with 7 bases between. Germline V lookup: CDR1 SGHTA, CDR2 FQGNSA. CDR3 length: 14 amino acids.

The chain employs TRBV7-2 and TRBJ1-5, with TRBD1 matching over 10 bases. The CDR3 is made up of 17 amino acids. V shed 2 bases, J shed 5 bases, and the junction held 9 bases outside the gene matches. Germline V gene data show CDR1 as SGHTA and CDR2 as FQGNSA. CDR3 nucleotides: TGTGCCAGCAGCTTACTAGGGACAGGGGCCAAACATCAGCCCCAGCATTTT. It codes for CASSLLGTGAKHQPQHF.

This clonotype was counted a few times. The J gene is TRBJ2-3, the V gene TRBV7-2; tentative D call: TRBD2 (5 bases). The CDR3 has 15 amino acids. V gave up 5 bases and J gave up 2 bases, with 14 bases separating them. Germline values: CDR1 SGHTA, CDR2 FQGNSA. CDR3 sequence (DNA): TGTGCCAGCAGCCCCCCGCGGGCTTACACAGATACGCAGTATTTT. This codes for CASSPPRAYTDTQYF.

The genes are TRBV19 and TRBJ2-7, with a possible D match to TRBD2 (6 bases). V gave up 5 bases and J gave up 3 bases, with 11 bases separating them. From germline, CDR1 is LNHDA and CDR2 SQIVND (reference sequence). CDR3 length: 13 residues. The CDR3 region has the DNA TGTGCCAGTAGTGTGGGACTCCACTACGAGCAGTACGTC. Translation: CASSVGLHYEQYV.

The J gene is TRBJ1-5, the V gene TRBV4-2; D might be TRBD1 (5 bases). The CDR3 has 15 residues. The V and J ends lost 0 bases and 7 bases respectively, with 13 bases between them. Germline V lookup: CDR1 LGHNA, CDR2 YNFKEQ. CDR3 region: CASSQDGAARQPQHF. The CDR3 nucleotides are TGTGCCAGCAGCCAAGATGGGGCGGCAAGGCAGCCCCAGCATTTT.

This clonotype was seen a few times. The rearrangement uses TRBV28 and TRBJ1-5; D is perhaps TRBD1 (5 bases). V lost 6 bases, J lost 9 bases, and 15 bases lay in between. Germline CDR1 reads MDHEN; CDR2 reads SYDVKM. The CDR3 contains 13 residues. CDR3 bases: TGTGCCAGCAGCCCGGGGGGGAGCAGGCCCCAGCATTTT. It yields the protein CASSPGGSRPQHF. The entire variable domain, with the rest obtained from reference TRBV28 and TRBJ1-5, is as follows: DVKVTQSSRYLVKRTGEKVFLECVQDMDHENMFWYRQDPGLGLRLIYFSYDVKMKEKGDIPEGYSVSREKKERFSLILESASTNQTSMYLCASSPGGSRPQHFGDGTRLSIL.

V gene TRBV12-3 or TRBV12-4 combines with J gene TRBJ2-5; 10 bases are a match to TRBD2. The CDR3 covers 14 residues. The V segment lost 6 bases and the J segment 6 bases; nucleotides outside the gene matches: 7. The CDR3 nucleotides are TGTGCCAGCAGAGGGACTAGCGATTTGAAGACCCAGTACTTC. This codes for CASRGTSDLKTQYF.

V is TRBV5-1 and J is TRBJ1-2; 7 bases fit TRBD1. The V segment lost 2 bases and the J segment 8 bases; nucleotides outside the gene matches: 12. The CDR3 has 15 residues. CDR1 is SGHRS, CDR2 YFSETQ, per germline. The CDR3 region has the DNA TGCGCCAGCAGCTTCACCGGACAGGCAGTTGGAGGCTACACCTTC. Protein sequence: CASSFTGQAVGGYTF.

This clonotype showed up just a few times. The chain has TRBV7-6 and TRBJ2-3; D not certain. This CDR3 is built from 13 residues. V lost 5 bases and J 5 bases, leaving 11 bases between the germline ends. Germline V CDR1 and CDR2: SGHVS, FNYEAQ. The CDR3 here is CASSPQMGDTQYF. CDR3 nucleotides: TGTGCCAGCAGCCCACAGATGGGAGATACGCAGTATTTT. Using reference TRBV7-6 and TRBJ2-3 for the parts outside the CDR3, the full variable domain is GAGVSQSPRYKVTKRGQDVALRCDPISGHVSLYWYRQALGQGPEFLTYFNYEAQQDKSGLPNDRFSAERPEGSISTLTIQRTEQRDSAMYRCASSPQMGDTQYFGPGTRLTVL.

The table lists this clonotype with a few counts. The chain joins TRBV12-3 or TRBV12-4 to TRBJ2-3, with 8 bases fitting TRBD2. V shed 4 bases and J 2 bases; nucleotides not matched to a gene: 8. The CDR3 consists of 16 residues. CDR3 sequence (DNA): TGTGCCAGCAGTTACCGCCGGGGGGGCCTCACAGATACGCAGTATTTT. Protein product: CASSYRRGGLTDTQYF.

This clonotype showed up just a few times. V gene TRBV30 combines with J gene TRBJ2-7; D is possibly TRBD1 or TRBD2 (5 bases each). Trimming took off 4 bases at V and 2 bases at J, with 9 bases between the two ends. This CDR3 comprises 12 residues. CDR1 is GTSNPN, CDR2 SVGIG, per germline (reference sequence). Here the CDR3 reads CAWNRGPYEQYF. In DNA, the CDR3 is TGTGCCTGGAACCGGGGACCCTACGAGCAGTACTTC.

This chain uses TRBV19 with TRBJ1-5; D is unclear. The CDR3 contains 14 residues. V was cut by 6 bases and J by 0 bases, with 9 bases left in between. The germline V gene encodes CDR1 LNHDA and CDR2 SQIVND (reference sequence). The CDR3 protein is CASSPWDSNQPQHF. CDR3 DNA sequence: TGTGCCAGTAGCCCGTGGGATAGCAATCAGCCCCAGCATTTT.

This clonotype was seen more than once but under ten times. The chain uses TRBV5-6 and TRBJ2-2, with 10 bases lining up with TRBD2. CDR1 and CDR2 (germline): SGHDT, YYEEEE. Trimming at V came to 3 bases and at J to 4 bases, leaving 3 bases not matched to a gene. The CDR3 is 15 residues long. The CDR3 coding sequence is TGTGCCAGCAGCTGGAGCGGGGGGGGCACCGGGGAGCTGTTTTTT. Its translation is CASSWSGGGTGELFF.

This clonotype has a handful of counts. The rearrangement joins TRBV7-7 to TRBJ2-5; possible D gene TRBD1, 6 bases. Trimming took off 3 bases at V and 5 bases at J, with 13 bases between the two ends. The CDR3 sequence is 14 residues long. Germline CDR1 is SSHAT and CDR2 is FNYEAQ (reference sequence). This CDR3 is CASSFTGSGETQYF. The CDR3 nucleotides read TGTGCCAGCAGCTTTACAGGGTCAGGGGAGACCCAGTACTTC. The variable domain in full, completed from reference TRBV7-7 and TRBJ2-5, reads GAGVSQSPRYKVTKRGQDVTLRCDPISSHATLYWYQQALGQGPEFLTYFNYEAQPDKSGLPSDRFSAERPEGSISTLTIQRTEQRDSAMYRCASSFTGSGETQYFGPGTRLLVL.

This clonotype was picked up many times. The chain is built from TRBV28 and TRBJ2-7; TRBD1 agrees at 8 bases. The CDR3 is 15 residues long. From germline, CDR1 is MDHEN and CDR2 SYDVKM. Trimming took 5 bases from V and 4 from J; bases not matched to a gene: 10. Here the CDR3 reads CASSESGTGLYEQYV. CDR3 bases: TGTGCCAGCAGTGAATCGGGGACAGGCCTTTACGAGCAGTACGTC.

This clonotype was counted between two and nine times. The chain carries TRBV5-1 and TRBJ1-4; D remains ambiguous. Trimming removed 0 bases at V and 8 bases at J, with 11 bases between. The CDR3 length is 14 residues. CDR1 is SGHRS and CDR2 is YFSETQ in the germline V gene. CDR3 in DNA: TGCGCCAGCAGCTTGGGGCAGTATCGGGAAAAACTGTTTTTT. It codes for CASSLGQYREKLFF.

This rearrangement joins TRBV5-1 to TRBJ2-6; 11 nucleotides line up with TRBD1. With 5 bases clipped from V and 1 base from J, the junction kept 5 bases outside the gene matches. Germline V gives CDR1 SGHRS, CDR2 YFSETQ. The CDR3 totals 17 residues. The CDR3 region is CASSPGTGGSGANVLTF. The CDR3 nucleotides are TGCGCCAGCAGTCCCGGGACAGGGGGTTCTGGGGCCAACGTCCTGACTTTC.

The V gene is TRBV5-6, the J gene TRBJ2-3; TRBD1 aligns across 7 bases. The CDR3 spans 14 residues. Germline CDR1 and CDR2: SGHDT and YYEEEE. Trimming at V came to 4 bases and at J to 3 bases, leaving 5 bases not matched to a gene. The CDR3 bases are TGTGCCAGCAGCACCCGGGACAGTACAGATACGCAGTATTTT. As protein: CASSTRDSTDTQYF.

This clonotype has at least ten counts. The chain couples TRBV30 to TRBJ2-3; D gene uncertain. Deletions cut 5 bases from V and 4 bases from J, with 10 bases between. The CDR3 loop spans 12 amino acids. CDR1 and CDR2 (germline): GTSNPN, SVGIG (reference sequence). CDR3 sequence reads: CAWSEGSDTQYF. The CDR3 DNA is TGTGCCTGGTCGGAAGGATCAGATACGCAGTATTTT.

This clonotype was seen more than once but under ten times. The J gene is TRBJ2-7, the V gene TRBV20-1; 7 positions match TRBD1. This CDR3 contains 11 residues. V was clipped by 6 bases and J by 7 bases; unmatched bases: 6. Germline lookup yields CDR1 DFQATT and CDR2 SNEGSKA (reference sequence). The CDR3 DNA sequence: TGCAGTGCCCCGTCCAGGGGGGAGCAGTACGTC. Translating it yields CSAPSRGEQYV.

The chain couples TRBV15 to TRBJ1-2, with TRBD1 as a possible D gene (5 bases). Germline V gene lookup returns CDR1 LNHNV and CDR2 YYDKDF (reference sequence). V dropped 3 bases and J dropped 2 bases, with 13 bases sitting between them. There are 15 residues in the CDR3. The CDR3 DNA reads TGTGCCACCAGCAGTAGACAGTTAATCAACTATGGCTACACCTTC. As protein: CATSSRQLINYGYTF.